This T cell receptor (beta chain) was retrieved from a study of cytomegalovirus exposure and HLA in healthy donors. Regarding the study as a whole: HLA restriction was apparent for most CMV-associated TCR beta chains in a later analysis. The authors later found TCR association rates varying by HLA locus, with DRB1 most and HLA-C fewest. The records held CMV serostatus as the only immune exposure information. In a later analysis, HLA-associated TCR beta chains were more clonally expanded than equally common others.

Germline-derived CDR1 and CDR2 are SGHDT and YYEEEE. The CDR3 is 13 amino acids. The germline V and J ends were trimmed by 0 bases and 3 bases, with 7 bases remaining between them. Comment on this clone: Its cognate antigen is unknown.

It was with 60 Vbeta and 13 Jbeta primers that the PCR ran. Libraries were prepared by immunoSEQ multiplex PCR; TCRdb keeps only in-frame clonotypes and omits some of them. The profile covers approximately 110,000 clones, with roughly 71% appearing a single time and 5% to 7% taken by the ten largest. The chain joins TRBV5-6 to TRBJ2-7; a weak D match, TRBD1 (5 bases). Source material: PBMCs. The source is a woman aged 70-85 years in good health and CMV-seropositive. The CDR3 is CASSLGRDYEQYF. The DNA for the CDR3 is TGTGCCAGCAGCTTGGGCAGGGACTACGAGCAGTACTTC. The whole variable domain, filled in from reference TRBV5-6 and TRBJ2-7, reads DAGVTQSPTHLIKTRGQQVTLRCSPKSGHDTVSWYQQALGQGPQFIFQYYEEEERQRGNFPDRFSGHQFPNYSSELNVNALLLGDSALYLCASSLGRDYEQYFGPGTRLTVT.